The 27 T cell receptor beta chains listed next were all sequenced from one sample in a study of blood T cells in healthy people across ages. Primed by a sample-barcoded 5' primer and a J-beta primer mix, a second PCR proceeded for roughly 7 to 11 cycles. TCRdb reanalysed the 5' RACE reads using MiXCR and keeps one entry per CDR3 protein. The sample comprises hundreds of thousands of distinct CDR3 sequences, under 30% of which are singletons, and around 16% rests with the top ten. Sequencing was performed on blood. These receptors all stem from a woman older than 75 in good health.

The V call is TRBV6-1, the J call TRBJ2-4; a possible D gene is TRBD1 (5 bases). The DNA end is a closer match to TRBJ2-5, so the J assignment may be wrong. Germline V gene data show CDR1 as MNHNS and CDR2 as SASEGT. This CDR3 spans 15 amino acids. The CDR3 is CASSEGGRVQETQYF. The CDR3 bases are TGTGCCAGCAGTGAAGGGGGCAGGGTCCAAGAGACCCAGTACTTC.

The rearrangement uses TRBV19 and TRBJ2-1, with a possible D match to TRBD2 (6 bases). Trimming stripped 4 bases from V and 9 bases from J, with 13 bases between. The CDR3 is made up of 13 amino acids. Germline-derived CDR1 and CDR2 are LNHDA and SQIVND (reference sequence). The CDR3 region is CASSRGVPSEQFF. CDR3 sequence (DNA): TGTGCCAGTAGTAGGGGGGTGCCCAGTGAGCAGTTCTTC.

In its sample, this clonotype was seen a few times. V and J are TRBV7-9 and TRBJ2-5; TRBD1 aligns across 9 bases. CDR1 is SEHNR and CDR2 is FQNEAQ in the germline V gene (reference sequence). The J segment lost 9 bases and the V segment lost 5 bases, leaving 7 bases of the junction unmatched. The CDR3 is 13 amino acids. The CDR3 nucleotides read TGTGCCAGCAGCCTACCGGGACAGGGCGCCCAGTACTTC. As protein: CASSLPGQGAQYF.

This clonotype was seen many times. The chain is built from TRBV10-3 and TRBJ2-3; 8 bases are shared with TRBD1. The CDR3 has 15 amino acids. Germline V gene sequence: CDR1 ENHRY, CDR2 SYGVKD. V shed 5 bases, J shed 2 bases, and the junction held 6 bases outside the gene matches. This CDR3 reads CAISPGQGLTDTQYF. The DNA for the CDR3 is TGTGCCATCAGTCCTGGACAGGGCCTCACAGATACGCAGTATTTT.

V usage is TRBV4-3 and J usage is TRBJ1-4; no definite D call. The CDR3 runs to 14 residues. The ends were cut back, 3 bases at V and 0 bases at J, with 5 bases in the middle. CDR1 is LGHNA, CDR2 YSLEER, per germline. The CDR3 reads CASSHGSTNEKLFF. The DNA for the CDR3 is TGCGCCAGCAGCCATGGTTCAACTAATGAAAAACTGTTTTTT.

On this clonotype itself: One junction end disagrees with the germline gene, perhaps due to a read error. The chain joins TRBV4-3 to TRBJ2-3, with D unresolved. CDR3 length equals 15 residues. Germline CDR1 is LGHNA and CDR2 is YSLEER. The CDR3 region is CASSQDRGPTDAQYF. DNA for the CDR3: TGCGCCAGCAGCCAAGATCGCGGTCCCACAGATGCGCAGTATTTT.

This clonotype was detected many times. This sequence joins TRBV15 and TRBJ2-3; D remains unclear. Deletions cut 5 bases from V and 2 bases from J, with 11 bases between. Germline CDR1 reads LNHNV; CDR2 reads YYDKDF (reference sequence). This CDR3 comprises 14 residues. CDR3 bases: TGTGCCACCAGCCCCGGTCAGTTCACAGATACGCAGTATTTT. This sequence encodes CATSPGQFTDTQYF.

This clonotype was counted a few times. The CDR3 spells CSASVGLASDTQYF. DNA for the CDR3: TGCAGTGCTAGCGTGGGACTAGCCTCAGATACGCAGTATTTT. The V call is TRBV20-1, the J call TRBJ2-3, with 9 bases matching TRBD2. The V and J ends lost 3 bases and 4 bases, in that order; junction bases with no gene match: 5. This CDR3 region has 14 residues. The germline gives CDR1 DFQATT, CDR2 SNEGSKA (reference sequence).

This clonotype was recorded many times. The chain recombines TRBV5-5 with TRBJ1-4; TRBD1 matches 12 bases. V was pared by 5 bases and J by 0 bases, with 5 bases of the junction left unmatched. The CDR3 spans 17 residues. Germline V gene lookup returns CDR1 SGHKS and CDR2 YYEKEE (reference sequence). The CDR3 reads CASRPGQGASTNEKLFF. The DNA of the CDR3 is TGTGCCAGCAGACCGGGACAGGGGGCGTCAACTAATGAAAAACTGTTTTTT.

This clonotype has a single count. The chain couples TRBV7-9 to TRBJ2-1, with 7 bases identical to TRBD2. V shed 2 bases, J shed 9 bases, and the junction held 7 bases outside the gene matches. The CDR3 sequence is 14 residues long. Germline CDR1 reads SEHNR; CDR2 reads FQNEAQ (reference sequence). The CDR3 nucleotides read TGTGCCAGCAGCTTAAGCTTAGGGAGGGGTGAGCAGTTCTTC. Its protein is CASSLSLGRGEQFF.

The rearrangement links TRBV20-1 to TRBJ2-1, with 12 bases matching TRBD2. The CDR3 extends over 16 amino acids. CDR1 and CDR2 (germline): DFQATT, SNEGSKA (reference sequence). V lost 6 bases and J lost 8; bases outside the gene matches: 14. The DNA for the CDR3 is TGCAGTGCCCCAAACCCCCTAGCGGGGGGGTACCATGAGCAGTTCTTC. Its translation: CSAPNPLAGGYHEQFF.

This clonotype occurred a few times. This chain links TRBV5-5 with TRBJ2-4; D may be TRBD1 (6 bases). The end of the DNA is better explained by TRBJ2-7, so the J call may be wrong. Looked up from germline, CDR1 is SGHKS and CDR2 is YYEKEE (reference sequence). This CDR3 region has 15 residues. CDR3 region: CASSPYRDLLYEQYF. DNA for the CDR3: TGTGCCAGCAGCCCATACAGGGACCTCCTTTACGAGCAGTACTTC.

V gene TRBV20-1 combines with J gene TRBJ2-7; 8 bases agree with TRBD2. CDR3 length: 15 residues. The germline CDR1 and CDR2 sequences are DFQATT and SNEGSKA (reference sequence). The J segment lost 6 bases and the V segment lost 0 bases, leaving 10 bases of the junction unmatched. The chain's CDR3 is CSARDATSASREQYF. CDR3 sequence (DNA): TGCAGTGCTAGAGATGCGACTAGCGCGTCCCGCGAGCAGTACTTC.

There are a few counts of this clonotype. This may be a read error: a much more frequent sequence differs by one nucleotide. This chain joins TRBV7-2 and TRBJ2-1, with 10 bases identical to TRBD2. TRBJ2-7 matches the DNA end more closely, so the J call is doubtful. Germline assignment: CDR1 SGHTA and CDR2 FQGNSA. The CDR3 extends over 15 amino acids. The CDR3 sequence: CASRKRGGSYNEQYF. DNA for the CDR3: TGTGCCAGCAGAAAGCGGGGGGGCTCCTACAATGAGCAGTACTTC.

This clonotype was detected many times. V is TRBV20-1 and J is TRBJ1-5; the match to TRBD1 covers 7 bases. The V gene's germline CDR1 is DFQATT and CDR2 SNEGSKA (reference sequence). The J segment lost 3 bases and the V segment lost 5 bases, leaving 7 bases of the junction unmatched. The CDR3 has 14 residues. The CDR3 DNA reads as TGCAGTGCTGAAGTGACAGGGACCAATCAGCCCCAGCATTTT. Its protein is CSAEVTGTNQPQHF.

There are many counts of this clonotype. The rearrangement uses TRBV6-2 or TRBV6-3 and TRBJ2-5; a possible D gene is TRBD2 (6 bases). Per the germline V gene, CDR1 is MNHEY and CDR2 is SVGEGT. This CDR3 has 13 amino acids. The germline V and J ends were trimmed by 6 bases and 4 bases, with 12 bases remaining between them. The chain's CDR3 is CASRRLSGETQYF. The CDR3 DNA follows: TGTGCCAGCAGGCGACTTAGCGGAGAGACCCAGTACTTC.

V usage is TRBV5-1 and J usage is TRBJ1-1; TRBD1 is a possible D gene (5 bases). The length of the CDR3 is 13 residues. Per the germline V gene, CDR1 is SGHRS and CDR2 is YFSETQ. V gave up 2 bases and J gave up 4 bases, with 9 bases separating them. CDR3 nucleotide sequence: TGCGCCAGCAGCTTTCAGGGTCGCACTGAAGCTTTCTTT. Translation gives CASSFQGRTEAFF.

The chain links TRBV24-1 to TRBJ1-5; D not certain. V lost 6 bases and J lost 0, with 2 bases in between. Germline CDR1 reads KGHDR; CDR2 reads SFDVKD. The CDR3 has 12 amino acids. The DNA for the CDR3 is TGTGCCACCAGTAATAGCAATCAGCCCCAGCATTTT. This gives the protein CATSNSNQPQHF.

This clonotype has only a few counts. The rearrangement joins TRBV2 to TRBJ1-2; possible D gene TRBD1, 5 bases. CDR3 length: 15 residues. Germline V CDR1 and CDR2: SNHLY, FYNNEI. Trimming cost V 0 bases and J 6 bases, with 14 bases left between them. The CDR3 bases are TGTGCCAGCAGTGAAGCTAAGGTGGGACGGAATGGCTACACCTTC. Translating it yields CASSEAKVGRNGYTF. Full variable domain (remainder filled in from reference TRBV2 and TRBJ1-2): EPEVTQTPSHQVTQMGQEVILRCVPISNHLYFYWYRQILGQKVEFLVSFYNNEISEKSEIFDDQFSVERPDGSNFTLKIRSTKLEDSAMYFCASSEAKVGRNGYTFGSGTRLTVV.

V usage is TRBV30 and J usage is TRBJ1-1, with 9 bases fitting TRBD1. The CDR3 is 13 amino acids. The germline V gene has CDR1 GTSNPN and CDR2 SVGIG (reference sequence). V trimming: 4 bases; J trimming: 4 bases; junction bases outside the gene matches: 4. DNA of the CDR3: TGTGCCTGGACCCGGGACAGGGCCACTGAAGCTTTCTTT. Translating gives CAWTRDRATEAFF.

V gene TRBV20-1 combines with J gene TRBJ1-5, with D unclear. The V and J ends lost 4 bases and 2 bases respectively, with 18 bases between them. CDR1 and CDR2 (germline): DFQATT, SNEGSKA (reference sequence). The CDR3 totals 16 residues. The CDR3 DNA sequence: TGCAGTGCTACGGACGCCGGGAGTGTAGGCAATCAGCCCCAGCATTTT. Protein sequence: CSATDAGSVGNQPQHF.

This clonotype was seen ten or more times. The chain is built from TRBV7-6 and TRBJ2-1; a possible D gene is TRBD2 (7 bases). The CDR3 is 17 residues long. Per germline, CDR1 SGHVS and CDR2 FNYEAQ. V was shortened by 3 bases and J by 3 bases, with 18 bases between the two germline ends. CDR3 DNA sequence: TGTGCCAGCAGCTTGGGGGGAGGGACAAGGATCTACAATGAGCAGTTCTTC. Protein product: CASSLGGGTRIYNEQFF.

This clonotype was counted ten times or more. CDR3 amino acids: CASSIGQGNQPQHF. The CDR3 region has the DNA TGCGCCAGCAGCATCGGACAGGGCAATCAGCCCCAGCATTTT. The V call is TRBV5-1, the J call TRBJ1-5; 7 nucleotides agree with TRBD1. Germline CDR1 is SGHRS and CDR2 is YFSETQ. The trim removed 4 bases at V and 2 bases at J, leaving 3 bases unmatched. The CDR3 has 14 residues.

This clonotype has at least ten counts. The chain has TRBV14 and TRBJ2-7; no clear D gene. The V gene lost 1 base and the J gene lost 8 bases, with 12 bases spanning the gap. The CDR3 runs to 13 residues. Germline V gene data show CDR1 as SGHDN and CDR2 as FVKESK. The CDR3 loop reads CASSQGVLLKQYF. The CDR3 coding sequence is TGTGCCAGCAGCCAAGGGGTCCTTCTAAAGCAGTACTTC.

Regarding this clonotype: A read error may be the cause here, since a much bigger clone is one base away. V and J are TRBV20-1 and TRBJ2-1; TRBD2 aligns across 7 bases. Germline V gene lookup returns CDR1 DFQATT and CDR2 SNEGSKA (reference sequence). The trim removed 1 base at V and 11 bases at J, leaving 11 bases unmatched. CDR3 length: 14 amino acids. As DNA, the CDR3 is TGCAGTGCTAGAGGGTCTAGCGTGGGAGGGAAGCAGTTCTTC. The encoded protein is CSARGSSVGGKQFF.

In regard to this clonotype: A clone one base away is much larger, so this may be a read error. V usage is TRBV6-5 and J usage is TRBJ2-5, with unresolved D. The CDR3 spans 12 residues. Trimming pared 6 bases from V and 11 bases from J, leaving 16 bases between. Germline V gene sequence: CDR1 MNHEY, CDR2 SVGAGI. CDR3 in amino acids: CASSHSSNEQYF. The CDR3, as DNA: TGTGCCAGCAGCCACAGTTCCAATGAGCAGTACTTC.

This clonotype has ten or more counts. The chain combines TRBV12-3 or TRBV12-4 with TRBJ2-3; possibly TRBD1 for D (6 bases). CDR3 size: 15 residues. V was shortened by 6 bases and J by 0 bases, with 13 bases between the two germline ends. Written as DNA, the CDR3 is TGTGCCAGCAGCTCCAGGACAGCGAGCACAGATACGCAGTATTTT. It specifies CASSSRTASTDTQYF.